These 7 T cell receptor beta chains share one sample of origin, sequenced in a study of blood T cells in healthy people across ages. Using a J-beta primer mix together with a sample-barcoded 5' primer, a second PCR was run for roughly 6 to 11 cycles. A single record per CDR3 protein comes from TCRdb applying MiXCR to the 5' RACE reads. The repertoire holds about 1.4 million distinct CDR3 sequences, with approximately 60% as singletons. Source material: blood. The receptor source for this set is a man between 18 and 29 years old in good health.

The CDR3 region is CASSQVDRPGSGANVLTF. CDR3 in DNA: TGCGCCAGCAGCCAAGTCGACCGGCCGGGGTCTGGGGCCAACGTCCTGACTTTC. This chain joins TRBV4-3 and TRBJ2-6, with D perhaps TRBD2 (5 bases). V was clipped by 1 base and J by 1 base, with 14 bases between them. Germline V lookup: CDR1 LGHNA, CDR2 YSLEER. The CDR3 totals 18 residues.

This clonotype has a handful of counts. The chain links TRBV7-9 to TRBJ1-1; a weak D match, TRBD1 (6 bases). CDR3 length: 18 residues. V dropped 5 bases and J dropped 2 bases, with 24 bases sitting between them. Germline V lookup: CDR1 SEHNR, CDR2 FQNEAQ (reference sequence). CDR3 sequence (DNA): TGTGCCAGCAGCATCTCCTGGACAGCCGAGGGGGGAAACACTGAAGCTTTCTTT. It codes for CASSISWTAEGGNTEAFF.

The rearrangement uses TRBV11-2 and TRBJ2-5; 11 bases are a match to TRBD2. The CDR3 is 15 residues long. J gave up 1 base and V 7 bases, and 5 bases lay outside the gene matches. CDR1 is SGHAT, CDR2 FQNNGV, per germline. CDR3: CASTLAGGSQETQYF. CDR3 DNA sequence: TGTGCCAGCACCCTAGCGGGGGGCTCCCAAGAGACCCAGTACTTC.

The chain employs TRBV4-1 and TRBJ2-7; D is unclear. The germline V gene has CDR1 MGHRA and CDR2 YSYEKL. Deletions cut 1 base from V and 5 bases from J, with 12 bases between. This CDR3 comprises 14 residues. In DNA form, the CDR3 reads TGCGCCAGCAGCCAAGCGTATTCCGTCCACGAGCAGTACTTC. It yields the protein CASSQAYSVHEQYF.

As for this clonotype: One base away lies a much larger clone, so this may be a sequencing read error. The chain recombines TRBV27 with TRBJ1-5; TRBD1 agrees at 8 bases. The germline gives CDR1 MNHEY, CDR2 SMNVEV (reference sequence). V was pared by 6 bases and J by 2 bases, with 3 bases of the junction left unmatched. This CDR3 contains 14 residues. The CDR3 DNA sequence: TGTGCCAGCAGGTTGACAGGGGGCAATCAGCCCCAGCATTTT. It specifies CASRLTGGNQPQHF.

The V gene is TRBV27, the J gene TRBJ2-2, with a possible D match to TRBD2 (5 bases). There are 14 residues in the CDR3. The germline V gene has CDR1 MNHEY and CDR2 SMNVEV (reference sequence). V was trimmed by 7 bases and J by 6 bases, leaving 15 bases between them. The CDR3 DNA reads as TGTGCCAGCACCTATTTCGGGGTGGCCGGGGAGCTGTTTTTT. Protein product: CASTYFGVAGELFF.

This clonotype occurred a few times. The J gene is TRBJ2-4, the V gene TRBV20-1; the D gene is possibly TRBD2 (5 bases). The better agreement between TRBJ2-7 and the DNA end casts doubt on the J call. Germline values: CDR1 DFQATT, CDR2 SNEGSKA (reference sequence). The length of the CDR3 is 10 residues. CDR3 bases: TGCAGTGCTAGGGGAGTCGAGCAGTACTTC. Translation gives CSARGVEQYF.